This record covers a single T cell receptor beta chain. Survey-level TCR beta sequencing used the immunoSEQ assay. TCRdb keeps only in-frame clones here, not all; method: immunoSEQ multiplex PCR. In the table there are nearly 70,000 clones, roughly 95% of which are singletons. The CDR3 runs to 17 residues. Germline V gene data show CDR1 as MNHEY and CDR2 as SMNVEV (reference sequence). The trim removed 8 bases at V and 4 bases at J, leaving 12 bases unmatched. The origin of this receptor is a man aged 35 to 55 with rheumatoid arthritis. The V gene is TRBV27, the J gene TRBJ2-1; 12 bases align to TRBD2. Input material: PBMCs. The CDR3: CASGRRASGRDYNEQFF. For the CDR3, the DNA is TGTGCCAGCGGCAGAAGGGCTAGCGGGAGGGATTACAATGAGCAGTTCTTC.